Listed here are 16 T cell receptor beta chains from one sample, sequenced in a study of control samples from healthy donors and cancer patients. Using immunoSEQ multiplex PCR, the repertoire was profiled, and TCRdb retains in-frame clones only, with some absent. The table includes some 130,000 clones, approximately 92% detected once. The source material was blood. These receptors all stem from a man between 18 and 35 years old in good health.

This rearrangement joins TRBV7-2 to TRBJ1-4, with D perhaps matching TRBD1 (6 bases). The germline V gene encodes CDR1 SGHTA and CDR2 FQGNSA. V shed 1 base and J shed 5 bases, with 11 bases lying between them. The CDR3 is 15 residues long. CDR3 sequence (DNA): TGTGCCAGCAGCTTAGGAGGGGGGTACAATGAAAAACTGTTTTTT. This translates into CASSLGGGYNEKLFF. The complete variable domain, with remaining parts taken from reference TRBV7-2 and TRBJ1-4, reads GAGVSQSPSNKVTEKGKDVELRCDPISGHTALYWYRQSLGQGLEFLIYFQGNSAPDKSGLPSDRFSAERTGGSVSTLTIQRTQQEDSAVYLCASSLGGGYNEKLFFGSGTQLSVL.

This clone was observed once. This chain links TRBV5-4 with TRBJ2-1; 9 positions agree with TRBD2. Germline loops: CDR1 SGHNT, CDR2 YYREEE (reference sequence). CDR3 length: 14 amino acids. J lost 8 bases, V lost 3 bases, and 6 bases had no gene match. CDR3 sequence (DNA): TGTGCCAGCAGCTCTCCCCGGACTAGCGATGAGCAGTTCTTC. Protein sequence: CASSSPRTSDEQFF.

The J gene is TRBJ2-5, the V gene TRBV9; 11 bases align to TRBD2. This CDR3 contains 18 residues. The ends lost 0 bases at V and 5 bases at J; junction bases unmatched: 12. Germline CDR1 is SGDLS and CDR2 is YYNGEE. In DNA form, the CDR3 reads TGTGCCAGCAGCGTAGTAGATAGCGGGGGGGCCCGGAGGGAGACCCAGTACTTC. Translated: CASSVVDSGGARRETQYF.

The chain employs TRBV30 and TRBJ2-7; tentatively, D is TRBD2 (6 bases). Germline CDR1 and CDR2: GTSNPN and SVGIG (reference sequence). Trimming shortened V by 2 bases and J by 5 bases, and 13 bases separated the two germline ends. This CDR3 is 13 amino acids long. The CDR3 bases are TGTGCCTGGAGTACGGGGGTAGGGGACGAGCAGTACTTC. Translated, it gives CAWSTGVGDEQYF.

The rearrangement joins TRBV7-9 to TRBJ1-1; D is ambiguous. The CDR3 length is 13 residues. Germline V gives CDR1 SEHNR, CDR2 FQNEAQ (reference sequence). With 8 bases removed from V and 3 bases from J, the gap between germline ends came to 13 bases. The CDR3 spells CASRPLADTEAFF. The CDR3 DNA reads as TGTGCCAGCCGACCCCTGGCGGACACTGAAGCTTTCTTT.

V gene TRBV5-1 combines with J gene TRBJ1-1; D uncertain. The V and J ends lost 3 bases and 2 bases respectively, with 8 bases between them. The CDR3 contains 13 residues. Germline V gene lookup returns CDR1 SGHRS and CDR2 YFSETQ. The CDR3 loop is CASSSGVNTEAFF. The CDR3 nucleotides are TGCGCCAGCAGCTCCGGGGTTAACACTGAAGCTTTCTTT.

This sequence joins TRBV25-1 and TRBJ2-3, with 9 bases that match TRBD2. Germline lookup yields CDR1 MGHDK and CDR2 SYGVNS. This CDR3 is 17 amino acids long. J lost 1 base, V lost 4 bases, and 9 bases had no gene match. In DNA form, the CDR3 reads TGTGCCAGCAGTGTGCGTCGAGCGGGGGGAGGCACAGATACGCAGTATTTT. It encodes CASSVRRAGGGTDTQYF. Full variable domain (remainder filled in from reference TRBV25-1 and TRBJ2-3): EADIYQTPRYLVIGTGKKITLECSQTMGHDKMYWYQQDPGMELHLIHYSYGVNSTEKGDLSSESTVSRIRTEHFPLTLESARPSHTSQYLCASSVRRAGGGTDTQYFGPGTRLTVL.

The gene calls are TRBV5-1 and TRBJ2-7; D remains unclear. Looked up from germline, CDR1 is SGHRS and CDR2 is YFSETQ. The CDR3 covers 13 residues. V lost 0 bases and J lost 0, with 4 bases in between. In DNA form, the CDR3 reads TGCGCCAGCAGCTTGGGCAGCTCCTACGAGCAGTACTTC. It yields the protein CASSLGSSYEQYF.

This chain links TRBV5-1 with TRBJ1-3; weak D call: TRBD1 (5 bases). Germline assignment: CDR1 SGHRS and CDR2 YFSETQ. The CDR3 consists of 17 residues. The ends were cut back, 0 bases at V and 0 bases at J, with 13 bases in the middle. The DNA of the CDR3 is TGCGCCAGCAGCTTGGCCGCTCTAGGGGCCTCTGGAAACACCATATATTTT. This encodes CASSLAALGASGNTIYF.

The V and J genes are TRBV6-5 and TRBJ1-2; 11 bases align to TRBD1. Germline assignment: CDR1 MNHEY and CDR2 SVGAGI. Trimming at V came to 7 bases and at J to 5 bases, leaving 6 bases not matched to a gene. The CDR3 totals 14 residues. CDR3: CASNNGQGAYGYTF. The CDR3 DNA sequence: TGTGCCAGCAACAACGGACAGGGGGCTTATGGCTACACCTTC.

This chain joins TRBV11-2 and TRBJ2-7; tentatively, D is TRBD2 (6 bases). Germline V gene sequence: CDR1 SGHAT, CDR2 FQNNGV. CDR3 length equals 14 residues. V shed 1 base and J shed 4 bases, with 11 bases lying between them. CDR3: CASSLAGRAYEQYF. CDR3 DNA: TGTGCCAGCAGCTTAGCCGGGAGAGCTTACGAGCAGTACTTC.

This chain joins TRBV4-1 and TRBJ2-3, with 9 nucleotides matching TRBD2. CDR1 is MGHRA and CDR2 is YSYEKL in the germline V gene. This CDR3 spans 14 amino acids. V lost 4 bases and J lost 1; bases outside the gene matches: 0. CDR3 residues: CASSRTSGTDTQYF. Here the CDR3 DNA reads TGCGCCAGCAGCCGGACTAGCGGCACAGATACGCAGTATTTT.

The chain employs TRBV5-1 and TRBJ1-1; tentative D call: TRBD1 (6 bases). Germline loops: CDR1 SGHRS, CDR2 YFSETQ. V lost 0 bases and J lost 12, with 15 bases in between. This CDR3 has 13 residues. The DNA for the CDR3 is TGCGCCAGCAGCTTGGAATCCGGGCAGGGGTCTTTCTTT. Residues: CASSLESGQGSFF.

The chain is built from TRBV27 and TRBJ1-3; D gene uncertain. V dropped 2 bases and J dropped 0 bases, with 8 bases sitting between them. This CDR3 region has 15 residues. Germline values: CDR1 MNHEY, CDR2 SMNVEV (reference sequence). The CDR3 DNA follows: TGTGCCAGCAGTTTAAATCACTACTCTGGAAACACCATATATTTT. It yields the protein CASSLNHYSGNTIYF.

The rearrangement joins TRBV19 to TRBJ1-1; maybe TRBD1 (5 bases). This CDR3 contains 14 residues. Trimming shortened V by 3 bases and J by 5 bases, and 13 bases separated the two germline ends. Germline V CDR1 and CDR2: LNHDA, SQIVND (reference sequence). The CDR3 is CASSITGGQTEAFF. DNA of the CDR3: TGTGCCAGTAGTATTACGGGGGGTCAGACTGAAGCTTTCTTT.

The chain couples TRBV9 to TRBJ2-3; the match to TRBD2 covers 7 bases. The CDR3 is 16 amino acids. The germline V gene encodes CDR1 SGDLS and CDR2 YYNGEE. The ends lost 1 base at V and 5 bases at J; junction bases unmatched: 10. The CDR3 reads CASSVFAGGWGDTQYF. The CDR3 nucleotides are TGTGCCAGCAGCGTATTTGCCGGGGGGTGGGGAGATACGCAGTATTTT.